This T cell receptor (beta chain) was found in a study of T cells in Graves' hyperthyroidism and ophthalmopathy. The sample holds a few counts of this clonotype. What it binds is unknown. TCR beta CDR3 regions were amplified from RNA transcripts. Primed by the HTBI set, a first-round RT-PCR was run on the TCR CDR3. TCRdb redid the calling of the multiplex PCR reads with MiXCR, one entry per CDR3 protein. The data contain roughly 500,000 distinct CDR3 sequences, approximately 22% of them seen just once; the ten biggest clones take up under 55%. Those patients with uncontrolled infection, other autoimmune disease, pregnancy or lactation were excluded. General study points: In the analysis, a 13 V-J model separated ophthalmopathy from stable hyperthyroidism. Researchers found most expanded thyroid clonotypes above 0.001 in blood as well.

From germline, CDR1 is LGHDT and CDR2 YNNKEL (reference sequence). The CDR3 is 15 residues long. V gave up 0 bases and J gave up 4 bases; unmatched junction bases: 4. Input material: blood. The chain is built from TRBV3-1 and TRBJ2-7; 9 positions agree with TRBD1. The receptor was isolated from an older woman with Graves' ophthalmopathy. In nucleotides, the CDR3 is TGTGCCAGCAGCCAAGATGACAGGGGGTATTACGAGCAGTACTTC. Its protein product is CASSQDDRGYYEQYF.